The rows below give T cell receptor beta chains drawn from one sample of a study of Ad26.COV2.S vaccination and SARS-CoV-2 variants. Sequencing was performed with immunoSEQ multiplex PCR; in TCRdb, only in-frame clones are kept and a portion is missing. The data hold about 350,000 clones, with around 90% observed a single time. The sample in question was peripheral blood, obtained in a trial of Ad26.COV2.S vaccine versus placebo. All receptors come from a person aged 18-65 years who received the Ad26.COV2.S COVID-19 vaccine or a placebo. CDR3s include the opening cysteine and the closing phenylalanine or tryptophan. Fields, in order: D gene, clone size, J gene, CDR3 length, V gene, CDR3 protein, CDR3 DNA. D genes are given only for firm matches. Size is omitted from some rows. Given values are once, few, many or a class for expanded clones.

D gene: -
clone size: -
J gene: TRBJ2-7
CDR3 length: 15
V gene: TRBV6-1
CDR3 protein: CASSERVGTSYEQYF
CDR3 DNA: TGTGCCAGCAGTGAACGGGTCGGGACATCCTACGAGCAGTACTTC

D gene: -
clone size: -
J gene: TRBJ1-1
CDR3 length: 14
V gene: TRBV5-5
CDR3 protein: CASSLTGGYTEAFF
CDR3 DNA: TGTGCCAGCAGCTTGACGGGCGGTTACACTGAAGCTTTCTTT

D gene: -
clone size: -
J gene: TRBJ2-5
CDR3 length: 13
V gene: TRBV9
CDR3 protein: CASSATSGETQYF
CDR3 DNA: TGTGCCAGCAGTGCAACTAGTGGGGAGACCCAGTACTTC

D gene: -
clone size: -
J gene: TRBJ2-2
CDR3 length: 14
V gene: TRBV18
CDR3 protein: CASSPQANTGELFF
CDR3 DNA: TGTGCCAGCTCACCGCAGGCGAACACCGGGGAGCTGTTTTTT

D gene: -
clone size: once
J gene: TRBJ1-2
CDR3 length: 19
V gene: TRBV18
CDR3 protein: CASSPVGRPEASYGYGYTF
CDR3 DNA: TGTGCCAGCTCACCAGTAGGACGCCCGGAGGCGAGTTACGGCTATGGCTACACCTTC

D gene: TRBD1
clone size: -
J gene: TRBJ1-5
CDR3 length: 15
V gene: TRBV7-2
CDR3 protein: CASSPQDSPGGPQHF
CDR3 DNA: TGTGCCAGCAGCCCGCAAGACAGCCCAGGGGGGCCCCAGCATTTT

D gene: -
clone size: -
J gene: TRBJ1-6
CDR3 length: 17
V gene: TRBV7-6
CDR3 protein: CASSLVQGGSYNSPLHF
CDR3 DNA: TGTGCCAGCAGCTTAGTTCAGGGCGGGTCCTATAATTCACCCCTCCACTTT

D gene: TRBD1
clone size: -
J gene: TRBJ1-1
CDR3 length: 15
V gene: TRBV19
CDR3 protein: CASRGTGQGGTEAFF
CDR3 DNA: TGTGCCAGTAGAGGGACAGGGCAAGGGGGCACTGAAGCTTTCTTT

D gene: -
clone size: once
J gene: TRBJ2-3
CDR3 length: 15
V gene: TRBV9
CDR3 protein: CASSVGELATDTQYF
CDR3 DNA: TGTGCCAGCAGCGTAGGGGAGTTAGCGACAGATACGCAGTATTTT

D gene: -
clone size: few
J gene: TRBJ1-2
CDR3 length: 12
V gene: TRBV7-3
CDR3 protein: CASSFDRVGYTF
CDR3 DNA: TGTGCCAGCAGCTTCGATAGGGTCGGCTACACCTTC

D gene: -
clone size: -
J gene: TRBJ2-5
CDR3 length: 15
V gene: TRBV5-6
CDR3 protein: CASSPGRTVRWTQYF
CDR3 DNA: TGTGCCAGCAGCCCGGGGAGGACTGTCCGTTGGACCCAGTACTTC

D gene: -
clone size: -
J gene: TRBJ2-1
CDR3 length: 17
V gene: TRBV6-2/TRBV6-3
CDR3 protein: CASSFHFRVPSYNEQFF
CDR3 DNA: TGTGCCAGCAGTTTCCACTTCAGGGTACCCTCCTACAATGAGCAGTTCTTC

D gene: TRBD1
clone size: -
J gene: TRBJ1-6
CDR3 length: 20
V gene: TRBV6-2/TRBV6-3
CDR3 protein: CASSYSSGTGVSSYNSPLHF
CDR3 DNA: TGTGCCAGCAGTTACTCTTCCGGGACAGGGGTGAGCTCCTATAATTCACCCCTCCACTTT

D gene: TRBD1
clone size: -
J gene: TRBJ2-7
CDR3 length: 16
V gene: TRBV6-2/TRBV6-3
CDR3 protein: CASSSRDRGFLDEQYF
CDR3 DNA: TGTGCCAGCAGTTCCCGGGACAGGGGGTTTCTGGACGAGCAGTACTTC

D gene: -
clone size: -
J gene: TRBJ2-6
CDR3 length: 15
V gene: TRBV5-6
CDR3 protein: CASSLTDSGANVLTF
CDR3 DNA: TGTGCCAGCAGCTTGACAGACTCTGGGGCCAACGTCCTGACTTTC

D gene: TRBD1
clone size: -
J gene: TRBJ2-7
CDR3 length: 12
V gene: TRBV29-1
CDR3 protein: CSLRDSSYEQYF
CDR3 DNA: TGCAGCCTCAGGGACAGTTCCTACGAGCAGTACTTC

D gene: -
clone size: few
J gene: TRBJ2-7
CDR3 length: 14
V gene: TRBV5-4
CDR3 protein: CASSLVQGNHEQYF
CDR3 DNA: TGTGCCAGCAGCTTGGTGCAGGGGAACCACGAGCAGTACTTC

D gene: -
clone size: -
J gene: TRBJ2-2
CDR3 length: 19
V gene: TRBV4-3
CDR3 protein: CASSQDPPRLGVRGGELFF
CDR3 DNA: TGCGCCAGCAGCCAAGACCCCCCCAGGTTAGGAGTCCGAGGAGGGGAGCTGTTTTTT

D gene: -
clone size: -
J gene: TRBJ2-3
CDR3 length: 14
V gene: TRBV27
CDR3 protein: CASSLRVVTDTQYF
CDR3 DNA: TGTGCCAGCAGTTTACGGGTTGTCACAGATACGCAGTATTTT

D gene: TRBD2
clone size: -
J gene: TRBJ2-1
CDR3 length: 16
V gene: TRBV3-1/TRBV3-2
CDR3 protein: CASSPETSGSYNEQFF
CDR3 DNA: TGTGCCAGCAGCCCCGAGACTAGCGGATCCTACAATGAGCAGTTCTTC

D gene: TRBD2
clone size: -
J gene: TRBJ2-3
CDR3 length: 14
V gene: TRBV7-3
CDR3 protein: CASSGASGGDTQYF
CDR3 DNA: TGTGCCAGCTCGGGGGCTAGCGGGGGCGATACGCAGTATTTT

D gene: -
clone size: few
J gene: TRBJ2-7
CDR3 length: 11
V gene: TRBV5-1
CDR3 protein: CASSLVGEQYF
CDR3 DNA: TGCGCCAGCAGCTTGGTCGGCGAGCAGTACTTC

D gene: -
clone size: -
J gene: TRBJ2-7
CDR3 length: 13
V gene: TRBV27
CDR3 protein: CASSLKTTYEQYF
CDR3 DNA: TGTGCCAGCAGTTTGAAAACTACCTACGAGCAGTACTTC

D gene: -
clone size: few
J gene: TRBJ2-3
CDR3 length: 13
V gene: TRBV19
CDR3 protein: CAPRGAARDTQYF
CDR3 DNA: TGTGCCCCCCGGGGGGCCGCCCGAGATACGCAGTATTTT

D gene: TRBD2
clone size: -
J gene: TRBJ2-7
CDR3 length: 16
V gene: TRBV4-2
CDR3 protein: CASSPTDGGASYEQYF
CDR3 DNA: TGTGCCAGCAGCCCCACCGACGGGGGGGCTTCCTACGAGCAGTACTTC

D gene: TRBD2
clone size: -
J gene: TRBJ2-5
CDR3 length: 15
V gene: TRBV3-1/TRBV3-2
CDR3 protein: CASSQGGGIKETQYF
CDR3 DNA: TGTGCCAGCAGCCAGGGCGGGGGAATAAAAGAGACCCAGTACTTC

D gene: -
clone size: -
J gene: TRBJ1-5
CDR3 length: 16
V gene: TRBV12-5
CDR3 protein: CASGFTFDRSNQPQHF
CDR3 DNA: TGTGCTAGTGGTTTCACCTTCGACAGGAGCAATCAGCCCCAGCATTTT

D gene: -
clone size: -
J gene: TRBJ1-5
CDR3 length: 15
V gene: TRBV18
CDR3 protein: CASSPQGQSNQPQHF
CDR3 DNA: TGTGCCAGCTCACCACAGGGCCAGAGCAATCAGCCCCAGCATTTT

D gene: TRBD1
clone size: -
J gene: TRBJ1-3
CDR3 length: 11
V gene: TRBV20-1
CDR3 protein: CSARTGDTIYF
CDR3 DNA: TGCAGTGCTAGAACAGGGGACACCATATATTTT

D gene: TRBD1
clone size: -
J gene: TRBJ1-2
CDR3 length: 15
V gene: TRBV14
CDR3 protein: CASSQVTGNIYGYTF
CDR3 DNA: TGTGCCAGCAGCCAAGTGACAGGGAATATCTATGGCTACACCTTC

D gene: TRBD1
clone size: -
J gene: TRBJ1-2
CDR3 length: 15
V gene: TRBV5-1
CDR3 protein: CASSPQGTSYYGYTF
CDR3 DNA: TGCGCCAGCAGCCCACAGGGGACCAGCTACTATGGCTACACCTTC

D gene: -
clone size: -
J gene: TRBJ2-7
CDR3 length: 15
V gene: TRBV24-1
CDR3 protein: CATSDPRQEPYEQYF
CDR3 DNA: TGTGCCACCAGTGATCCCCGACAGGAACCCTACGAGCAGTACTTC

D gene: TRBD2
clone size: -
J gene: TRBJ2-1
CDR3 length: 19
V gene: TRBV11-2
CDR3 protein: CASSFGLAGGSGGYNEQFF
CDR3 DNA: TGTGCCAGCAGCTTTGGACTAGCGGGGGGTTCGGGAGGATACAATGAGCAGTTCTTC

D gene: TRBD1
clone size: -
J gene: TRBJ1-2
CDR3 length: 15
V gene: TRBV5-5
CDR3 protein: CASSLRGGGLYGYTF
CDR3 DNA: TGTGCCAGCAGCTTGAGGGGAGGGGGCCTCTATGGCTACACCTTC

D gene: TRBD1
clone size: -
J gene: TRBJ1-1
CDR3 length: 15
V gene: TRBV2
CDR3 protein: CASSLGQGALIRTFF
CDR3 DNA: TGTGCCAGCAGTCTGGGACAGGGGGCGCTGATTAGGACTTTCTTT

D gene: -
clone size: once
J gene: TRBJ2-1
CDR3 length: 15
V gene: TRBV9
CDR3 protein: CASSVGYNSYNEQFF
CDR3 DNA: TGTGCCAGCAGCGTAGGATACAACTCCTACAATGAGCAGTTCTTC

D gene: -
clone size: -
J gene: TRBJ1-1
CDR3 length: 12
V gene: TRBV28
CDR3 protein: CASSSVEGEAFF
CDR3 DNA: TGTGCCAGCAGTTCGGTAGAGGGTGAAGCTTTCTTT

D gene: -
clone size: few
J gene: TRBJ1-2
CDR3 length: 13
V gene: TRBV6-5
CDR3 protein: CASSYARVAGYTF
CDR3 DNA: TGTGCCAGCAGTTACGCCAGGGTAGCTGGCTACACCTTC

D gene: -
clone size: -
J gene: TRBJ2-3
CDR3 length: 15
V gene: TRBV19
CDR3 protein: CASGAGAGGPDTQYF
CDR3 DNA: TGTGCCAGTGGGGCGGGGGCAGGGGGCCCAGATACGCAGTATTTT

D gene: TRBD2
clone size: -
J gene: TRBJ2-3
CDR3 length: 21
V gene: TRBV4-1
CDR3 protein: CASSQASVGAGGPLNTDTQYF
CDR3 DNA: TGCGCCAGCAGCCAAGCCTCGGTCGGAGCGGGGGGCCCTCTTAACACAGATACGCAGTATTTT

D gene: -
clone size: -
J gene: TRBJ1-5
CDR3 length: 16
V gene: TRBV15
CDR3 protein: CATSRDPQSVSQPQHF
CDR3 DNA: TGTGCCACCAGCAGAGATCCGCAGTCTGTTTCTCAGCCCCAGCATTTT

D gene: -
clone size: -
J gene: TRBJ2-3
CDR3 length: 16
V gene: TRBV25-1
CDR3 protein: CASSEYMGRGRDTQYF
CDR3 DNA: TGTGCCAGCAGTGAATACATGGGCAGGGGGAGGGATACGCAGTATTTT

D gene: -
clone size: -
J gene: TRBJ2-7
CDR3 length: 15
V gene: TRBV11-2
CDR3 protein: CASSLGAGSSYEQYF
CDR3 DNA: TGTGCCAGCAGCTTAGGGGCAGGCAGCTCCTACGAGCAGTACTTC

D gene: -
clone size: -
J gene: TRBJ2-3
CDR3 length: 12
V gene: TRBV12-3/TRBV12-4
CDR3 protein: CASSLAGASWYF
CDR3 DNA: TGTGCCAGCAGTTTAGCGGGGGCGTCCTGGTATTTT

D gene: -
clone size: few
J gene: TRBJ1-1
CDR3 length: 14
V gene: TRBV7-3
CDR3 protein: CASSLLGGNTEAFF
CDR3 DNA: TGTGCCAGCAGCTTGTTAGGGGGGAACACTGAAGCTTTCTTT